Below are 3 T cell receptor beta chains sequenced from a single sample in a study of shared clonotypes between healthy human individuals. Libraries were prepared by immunoSEQ multiplex PCR; TCRdb keeps only in-frame clonotypes and omits some of them. Here the sample spans about 1.4 million clones, roughly 96% being singletons. Source material: naive CD4+ T cells sorted from blood. Regarding subset: CD45RA+ positively selected. These receptor sequences come from a man under 40 in good health.

This chain uses TRBV10-1 with TRBJ2-1; D is possibly TRBD2 (5 bases). This CDR3 region has 13 residues. The germline V and J ends were trimmed by 6 bases and 9 bases, with 15 bases remaining between them. Looked up from germline, CDR1 is WNHNN and CDR2 is SYGVQD (reference sequence). In DNA, the CDR3 is TGCGCCAGCAGCCTAACTAGGGTGGGTGAGCAGTTCTTC. The encoded protein is CASSLTRVGEQFF.

CDR3 protein: CASSPTAGHTDTQYF. The CDR3 DNA reads as TGTGCCAGCTCGCCCACGGCGGGGCACACAGATACGCAGTATTTT. The rearrangement joins TRBV18 to TRBJ2-3; weak D call: TRBD2 (6 bases). V was cut by 6 bases and J by 2 bases, with 15 bases left in between. The CDR3 length is 15 residues. CDR1 is KGHSH and CDR2 is LQKENI in the germline V gene.

This clone was detected only once. The chain uses TRBV27 and TRBJ2-5, with a weak D call TRBD1 (6 bases). This CDR3 spans 11 amino acids. Trimming took off 6 bases at V and 13 bases at J, with 15 bases between the two ends. CDR1 MNHEY and CDR2 SMNVEV come from the germline V gene (reference sequence). In nucleotides, the CDR3 is TGTGCCAGCAGGCTACAGGGTACCACGTACTTC. It specifies CASRLQGTTYF.